A single sample is the source of the 20 T cell receptor beta chains below, sequenced in a study of PD-L1 blockade in urothelial cancer. TCRdb's table, derived via immunoSEQ multiplex PCR, lists solely in-frame clones and lacks some. The table shows tens of thousands of clones, with roughly nine tenths occurring only once. Sequenced here: PBMCs, sampled around atezolizumab (anti-PD-L1) treatment. Every receptor here comes from a man in his fifties or sixties with urothelial cancer.

This chain connects TRBV11-1 to TRBJ1-2, with TRBD1 as a possible D gene (5 bases). The length of the CDR3 is 14 residues. Between the trimmed V and J ends, which lost 3 bases and 7 bases, there was a span of 15 bases. Germline V CDR1 and CDR2: SGHAT, FQDESV (reference sequence). Here the CDR3 reads CASSFSGFGSGYTF. The CDR3 coding sequence is TGTGCCAGCAGCTTCTCAGGGTTCGGTTCTGGCTACACCTTC.

The chain employs TRBV29-1 and TRBJ2-3; 7 nucleotides line up with TRBD1. CDR1 is SQVTM and CDR2 is ANQGSEA in the germline V gene. The CDR3 spans 13 residues. V shed 7 bases, J shed 1 base, and the junction held 5 bases outside the gene matches. The CDR3 DNA reads as TGCAGCGGGGGACAGACCCGCACAGATACGCAGTATTTT. Translating gives CSGGQTRTDTQYF.

V gene TRBV6-5 combines with J gene TRBJ1-2; D perhaps matches TRBD1 (6 bases). The germline CDR1 and CDR2 sequences are MNHEY and SVGAGI. This CDR3 comprises 14 residues. V was cut by 6 bases and J by 0 bases, with 11 bases left in between. CDR3 sequence reads: CASSRQETNYGYTF. The CDR3, as DNA: TGTGCCAGCAGCAGACAGGAAACTAACTATGGCTACACCTTC.

The table lists this clone with a count of one. V and J are TRBV6-4 and TRBJ1-4; 8 bases align to TRBD1. Germline CDR1 is MRHNA and CDR2 is SNTAGT. V gave up 6 bases and J gave up 7 bases; unmatched junction bases: 7. The CDR3 totals 14 residues. The CDR3 spells CASRPRQGSEKLFF. CDR3 DNA sequence: TGTGCCAGCAGACCACGACAGGGGAGTGAAAAACTGTTTTTT.

The genes are TRBV9 and TRBJ2-7, with unresolved D. The germline V gene has CDR1 SGDLS and CDR2 YYNGEE. The CDR3 contains 11 residues. Trimming cost V 0 bases and J 7 bases, with 5 bases left between them. As DNA, the CDR3 is TGTGCCAGCAGCGTAGGCAGAGAGCAGTACTTC. Residues: CASSVGREQYF.

This clone was counted only a few times. This chain links TRBV6-5 with TRBJ1-2; no reliable D call. Germline V gene data show CDR1 as MNHEY and CDR2 as SVGAGI. V was cut by 6 bases and J by 3 bases, with 11 bases left in between. The CDR3 totals 13 residues. DNA for the CDR3: TGTGCCAGCAGGCCAACAGTGGACTATGGCTACACCTTC. It specifies CASRPTVDYGYTF.

The rearrangement links TRBV9 to TRBJ2-7; D gene ambiguous. The V and J ends lost 3 bases and 0 bases respectively, with 13 bases between them. The CDR3 covers 15 residues. Germline CDR1 reads SGDLS; CDR2 reads YYNGEE. Written as DNA, the CDR3 is TGTGCCAGCAGCGGTGACAATCCTTTCTCCTACGAGCAGTACTTC. Translation: CASSGDNPFSYEQYF.

The chain couples TRBV5-6 to TRBJ2-5; D is unclear. The germline V and J ends were trimmed by 1 base and 5 bases, with 12 bases remaining between them. This CDR3 comprises 14 residues. Per the germline V gene, CDR1 is SGHDT and CDR2 is YYEEEE. For the CDR3, the DNA is TGTGCCAGCAGCTTGAATAAAGTTCGGGAGACCCAGTACTTC. It yields the protein CASSLNKVRETQYF.

The chain employs TRBV5-4 and TRBJ1-2, with D possibly being TRBD1 (6 bases). Germline V gene lookup returns CDR1 SGHNT and CDR2 YYREEE (reference sequence). The CDR3 extends over 13 amino acids. The germline V and J ends were trimmed by 3 bases and 8 bases, with 14 bases remaining between them. The CDR3 protein is CASSSTGTGGYTF. In DNA, the CDR3 is TGTGCCAGCAGCTCCACAGGGACGGGCGGCTACACCTTC.

This chain uses TRBV19 with TRBJ2-5; possible D gene TRBD2, 6 bases. V gave up 8 bases and J gave up 1 base, with 14 bases separating them. Germline V lookup: CDR1 LNHDA, CDR2 SQIVND (reference sequence). The CDR3 runs 14 residues. The CDR3 nucleotides read TGTGCCAGTCGGCCCGGGGGTTTCCAAGAGACCCAGTACTTC. Protein sequence: CASRPGGFQETQYF.

CDR3 sequence (DNA): TGTGCCAGCAGTTTAGCCCACAGGGACACTGAAGCTTTCTTT. Its protein product is CASSLAHRDTEAFF. V is TRBV28 and J is TRBJ1-1, with D perhaps TRBD1 (6 bases). Between the trimmed V and J ends, which lost 2 bases and 3 bases, there was a span of 10 bases. Germline CDR1 is MDHEN and CDR2 is SYDVKM. The CDR3 is 14 residues long.

This CDR3 reads CASSEILSDTQYF. For the CDR3, the DNA is TGTGCCAGCAGTGAAATCTTATCAGATACGCAGTATTTT. J is TRBJ2-3 and V is TRBV6-1; no firm D call. Germline-derived CDR1 and CDR2 are MNHNS and SASEGT. V lost 2 bases and J lost 4, with 7 bases in between. There are 13 residues in the CDR3.

The chain uses TRBV5-1 and TRBJ2-1; TRBD2 agrees at 12 bases. This CDR3 is built from 16 residues. The ends lost 0 bases at V and 8 bases at J; junction bases unmatched: 6. Germline values: CDR1 SGHRS, CDR2 YFSETQ. CDR3 nucleotides: TGCGCCAGCAGCTTGGGACTAGCGGGAGCGCGCGATGAGCAGTTCTTC. As protein: CASSLGLAGARDEQFF.

For the CDR3, the DNA is TGTGCCAGCAGCTTTGGGACAGGGAATCAGCCCCAGCATTTT. Residues: CASSFGTGNQPQHF. The chain employs TRBV7-2 and TRBJ1-5; 9 bases align to TRBD1. Per germline, CDR1 SGHTA and CDR2 FQGNSA. CDR3 length equals 14 residues. Losses at the gene ends were 3 bases for V and 4 bases for J; bases not matched to a gene: 1.

The chain is built from TRBV7-9 and TRBJ2-3, with 10 bases lining up with TRBD2. The CDR3 spans 15 residues. The junction had 4 bases not matched to a gene; V was cut back by 1 base and J by 6 bases. Germline assignment: CDR1 SEHNR and CDR2 FQNEAQ (reference sequence). For the CDR3, the DNA is TGTGCCAGCAGCTTAGAGCGGGGGGGCTGGGATACGCAGTATTTT. It translates to CASSLERGGWDTQYF.

The chain combines TRBV5-1 with TRBJ1-2, with D possibly matching TRBD1 (5 bases). The CDR3 runs 14 residues. V lost 1 base, J lost 2 bases, and 9 bases lay in between. CDR1 and CDR2 (germline): SGHRS, YFSETQ. The CDR3 is CASSLTQGNYGYTF. The CDR3 DNA reads TGCGCCAGCAGCTTGACGCAGGGCAACTATGGCTACACCTTC.

V is TRBV29-1 and J is TRBJ1-2; D uncertain. The CDR3 runs to 12 residues. V lost 6 bases and J lost 0, with 8 bases in between. Germline assignment: CDR1 SQVTM and CDR2 ANQGSEA. CDR3 nucleotides: TGCAGCGTCGACAAATCTAACTATGGCTACACCTTC. Translating gives CSVDKSNYGYTF.

The rearrangement links TRBV7-9 to TRBJ1-4; 10 nucleotides align to TRBD1. Germline V gene sequence: CDR1 SEHNR, CDR2 FQNEAQ (reference sequence). The CDR3 extends over 15 amino acids. V was clipped by 5 bases and J by 7 bases; unmatched bases: 7. The CDR3 loop reads CASSNIRDRGEKLFF. In DNA form, the CDR3 reads TGTGCCAGCAGCAATATTCGGGACAGGGGTGAAAAACTGTTTTTT. Combining the CDR3 with reference TRBV7-9 and TRBJ1-4 gives the whole variable domain DTGVSQNPRHKITKRGQNVTFRCDPISEHNRLYWYRQTLGQGPEFLTYFQNEAQLEKSRLLSDRFSAERPKGSFSTLEIQRTEQGDSAMYLCASSNIRDRGEKLFFGSGTQLSVL.

V gene TRBV5-6 combines with J gene TRBJ1-1, with TRBD1 identical over 8 bases. The CDR3 has 16 residues. Germline lookup yields CDR1 SGHDT and CDR2 YYEEEE. The V gene end was trimmed by 0 bases and the J gene end by 5 bases; junction bases not matched to a gene: 9. CDR3 region: CASSLGPGGERTEAFF. The CDR3 coding sequence is TGTGCCAGCAGCTTGGGTCCAGGGGGCGAAAGGACTGAAGCTTTCTTT.

The chain combines TRBV14 with TRBJ1-5; the D gene is possibly TRBD1 (6 bases). This CDR3 contains 17 residues. V was trimmed by 3 bases and J by 6 bases, leaving 21 bases between them. The germline CDR1 and CDR2 sequences are SGHDN and FVKESK. The CDR3 DNA follows: TGTGCCAGCAGCCAGGTCCAGTGGCAGGGGAGAAGTCAGCCCCAGCATTTT. Protein sequence: CASSQVQWQGRSQPQHF.